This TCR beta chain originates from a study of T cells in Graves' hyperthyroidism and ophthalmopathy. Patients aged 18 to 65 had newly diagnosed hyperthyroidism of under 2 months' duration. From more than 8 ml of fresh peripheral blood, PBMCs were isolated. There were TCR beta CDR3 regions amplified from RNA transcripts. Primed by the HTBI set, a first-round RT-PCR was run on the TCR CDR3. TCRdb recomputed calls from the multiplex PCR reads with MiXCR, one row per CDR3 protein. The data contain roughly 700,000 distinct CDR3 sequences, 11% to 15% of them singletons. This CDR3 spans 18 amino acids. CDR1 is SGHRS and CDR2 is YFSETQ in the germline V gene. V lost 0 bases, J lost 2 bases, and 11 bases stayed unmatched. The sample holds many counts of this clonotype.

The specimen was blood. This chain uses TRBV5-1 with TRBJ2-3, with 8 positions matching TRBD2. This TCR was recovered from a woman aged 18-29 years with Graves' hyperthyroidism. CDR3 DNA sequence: TGCGCCAGCAGCTTGGATTCACGGGTAGCGGGATTCACAGATACGCAGTATTTT. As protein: CASSLDSRVAGFTDTQYF. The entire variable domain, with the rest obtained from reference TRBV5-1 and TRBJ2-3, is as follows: KAGVTQTPRYLIKTRGQQVTLSCSPISGHRSVSWYQQTPGQGLQFLFEYFSETQRNKGNFPGRFSGRQFSNSRSEMNVSTLELGDSALYLCASSLDSRVAGFTDTQYFGPGTRLTVL.